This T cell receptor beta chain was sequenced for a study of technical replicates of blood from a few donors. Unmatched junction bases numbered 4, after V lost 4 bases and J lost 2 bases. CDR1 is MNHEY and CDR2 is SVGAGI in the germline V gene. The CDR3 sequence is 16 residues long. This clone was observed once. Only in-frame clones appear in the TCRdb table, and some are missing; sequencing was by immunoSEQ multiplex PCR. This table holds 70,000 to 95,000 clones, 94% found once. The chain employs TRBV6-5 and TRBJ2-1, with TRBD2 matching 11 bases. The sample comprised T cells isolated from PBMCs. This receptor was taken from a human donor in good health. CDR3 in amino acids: CASSLQLAGAYNEQFF. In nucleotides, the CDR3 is TGTGCCAGCAGTTTACAACTAGCGGGGGCCTACAATGAGCAGTTCTTC.